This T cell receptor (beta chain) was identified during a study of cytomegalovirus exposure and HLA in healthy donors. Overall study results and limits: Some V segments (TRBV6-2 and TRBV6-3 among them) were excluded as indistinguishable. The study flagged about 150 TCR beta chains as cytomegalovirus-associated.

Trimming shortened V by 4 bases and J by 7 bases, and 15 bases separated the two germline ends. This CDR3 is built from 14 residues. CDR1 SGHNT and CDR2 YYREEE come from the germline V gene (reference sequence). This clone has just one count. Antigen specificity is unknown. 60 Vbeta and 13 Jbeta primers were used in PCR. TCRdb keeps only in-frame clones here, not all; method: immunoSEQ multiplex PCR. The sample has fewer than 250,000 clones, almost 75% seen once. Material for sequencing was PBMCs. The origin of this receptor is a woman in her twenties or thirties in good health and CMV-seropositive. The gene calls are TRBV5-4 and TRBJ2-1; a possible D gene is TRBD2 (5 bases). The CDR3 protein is CASSPGLAKNEQFF. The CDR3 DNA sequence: TGTGCCAGCAGCCCCGGGTTAGCGAAGAATGAGCAGTTCTTC.